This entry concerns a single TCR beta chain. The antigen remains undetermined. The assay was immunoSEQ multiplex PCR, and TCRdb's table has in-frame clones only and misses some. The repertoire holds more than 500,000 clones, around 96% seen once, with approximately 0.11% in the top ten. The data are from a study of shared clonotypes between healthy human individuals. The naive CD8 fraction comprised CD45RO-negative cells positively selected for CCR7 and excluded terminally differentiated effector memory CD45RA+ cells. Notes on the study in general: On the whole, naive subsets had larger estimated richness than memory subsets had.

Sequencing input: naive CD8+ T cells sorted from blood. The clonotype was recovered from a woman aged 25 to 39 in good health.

CDR3 bases: TGTGCCAGCAGCAGGACACTAGCGAACACAGATACGCAGTATTTT. It codes for CASSRTLANTDTQYF. The chain joins TRBV5-4 to TRBJ2-3, with 7 nucleotides matching TRBD2. The CDR3 totals 15 residues. Germline lookup yields CDR1 SGHNT and CDR2 YYREEE (reference sequence). The trim removed 4 bases at V and 2 bases at J, leaving 7 bases unmatched.